The 29 T cell receptor beta chains given below trace back to one sample, sequenced in a study of blood T cell repertoires in COVID-19. Using immunoSEQ multiplex PCR, the repertoire was profiled, and TCRdb retains in-frame clones only, with some absent. Among roughly 210,000 clones, 80% to 85% were seen once, and the ten largest hold 10%. The specimen was peripheral blood. The receptor source for this set is a woman aged 80 or older with COVID-19, enrolled during active disease.

The V call is TRBV6-6, the J call TRBJ2-2; TRBD1 aligns across 7 bases. The CDR3 loop spans 14 amino acids. CDR1 and CDR2 from the germline V gene are MNHNY and SVGAGI (reference sequence). V was pared by 8 bases and J by 5 bases, with 8 bases of the junction left unmatched. The CDR3 sequence: CASGRQGLTGELFF. In DNA form, the CDR3 reads TGTGCCAGCGGCAGACAGGGTTTAACCGGGGAGCTGTTTTTT.

This clone was recorded once. This chain links TRBV5-1 with TRBJ1-2, with D maybe TRBD1 (5 bases). CDR3 length: 16 amino acids. Germline CDR1 and CDR2: SGHRS and YFSETQ. Trimming removed 10 bases from V and 3 bases from J, with 25 bases in between. The CDR3 coding sequence is TGCGCCCGAGCTTACGAACAAGAAAGGGGCTACTATGGCTACACCTTC. This encodes CARAYEQERGYYGYTF. Drawing the rest from reference TRBV5-1 and TRBJ1-2, the complete variable domain is KAGVTQTPRYLIKTRGQQVTLSCSPISGHRSVSWYQQTPGQGLQFLFEYFSETQRNKGNFPGRFSGRQFSNSRSEMNVSTLELGDSALYLCARAYEQERGYYGYTFGSGTRLTVV.

The chain recombines TRBV5-1 with TRBJ1-1; no reliable D call. V shed 0 bases and J shed 0 bases, with 9 bases lying between them. This CDR3 contains 15 residues. Germline V CDR1 and CDR2: SGHRS, YFSETQ. The CDR3, as DNA: TGCGCCAGCAGCTTGGTCGGAACAGTGAACACTGAAGCTTTCTTT. Translated, it gives CASSLVGTVNTEAFF.

The chain links TRBV29-1 to TRBJ1-1, with 12 bases fitting TRBD1. J gave up 5 bases and V 6 bases, and 4 bases lay outside the gene matches. Germline V gene sequence: CDR1 SQVTM, CDR2 ANQGSEA. This CDR3 has 13 amino acids. CDR3 sequence (DNA): TGCAGCGTCCCGGGACAGGGGGCTACTGAAGCTTTCTTT. This gives the protein CSVPGQGATEAFF.

The rearrangement joins TRBV10-3 to TRBJ1-5, with TRBD1 matching 8 bases. Germline V gives CDR1 ENHRY, CDR2 SYGVKD. This CDR3 comprises 15 residues. The trim removed 6 bases at V and 4 bases at J, leaving 8 bases unmatched. This chain's CDR3 is CAIRTGTGENQPQHF. The CDR3 nucleotides are TGTGCCATCAGGACCGGGACAGGTGAGAATCAGCCCCAGCATTTT.

This chain links TRBV28 with TRBJ2-3; TRBD2 agrees at 15 bases. Germline V lookup: CDR1 MDHEN, CDR2 SYDVKM. Trimming at V came to 6 bases and at J to 6 bases, leaving 4 bases not matched to a gene. The CDR3 has 15 amino acids. Here the CDR3 DNA reads TGTGCCAGCAGCACAGGACTAGCGGGAGGGGATACGCAGTATTTT. Amino acid sequence: CASSTGLAGGDTQYF.

J is TRBJ1-6 and V is TRBV27; TRBD1 agrees at 8 bases. The CDR3 sequence is 15 residues long. V lost 10 bases, J lost 6 bases, and 11 bases stayed unmatched. Germline CDR1 and CDR2: MNHEY and SMNVEV (reference sequence). DNA for the CDR3: TGTGCCACCTCAAGTCTGGACAGGGTTAATTCACCCCTCCACTTT. This sequence encodes CATSSLDRVNSPLHF.

The chain recombines TRBV6-4 with TRBJ1-4, with D possibly being TRBD1 (5 bases). Trimming left V 3 bases short and J 0 bases short, with 8 bases between. Germline CDR1 is MRHNA and CDR2 is SNTAGT. The CDR3 loop spans 15 amino acids. CDR3 amino acids: CASSEGGATNEKLFF. The CDR3 DNA reads TGTGCCAGCAGTGAGGGGGGTGCAACTAATGAAAAACTGTTTTTT.

This clone has just one count. The V and J genes are TRBV4-2 and TRBJ2-5, with 12 bases identical to TRBD2. V was clipped by 8 bases and J by 0 bases; unmatched bases: 10. This CDR3 has 17 amino acids. CDR1 and CDR2 from the germline V gene are LGHNA and YNFKEQ. The CDR3 DNA sequence: TGTGCCAGCCCCCCTTCGCTAGCGGGGGGGAACCAAGAGACCCAGTACTTC. Translating gives CASPPSLAGGNQETQYF.

This chain connects TRBV7-9 to TRBJ2-5; D unclear. Between the trimmed V and J ends, which lost 4 bases and 1 base, there was a span of 10 bases. The germline V gene encodes CDR1 SEHNR and CDR2 FQNEAQ (reference sequence). The length of the CDR3 is 14 residues. The CDR3 region has the DNA TGTGCCAGCAGCTCGTTCCTTGTCCAAGAGACCCAGTACTTC. Amino acids: CASSSFLVQETQYF.

The V call is TRBV28, the J call TRBJ2-2, with 11 bases matching TRBD1. With V trimmed by 5 bases and J by 3 bases, 8 bases remained unmatched. The CDR3 has 17 amino acids. Germline assignment: CDR1 MDHEN and CDR2 SYDVKM. CDR3 nucleotide sequence: TGTGCCAGCAGTGGGACAGGGGGGGGGCTACACACCGGGGAGCTGTTTTTT. Translating gives CASSGTGGGLHTGELFF. Drawing the rest from reference TRBV28 and TRBJ2-2, the complete variable domain is DVKVTQSSRYLVKRTGEKVFLECVQDMDHENMFWYRQDPGLGLRLIYFSYDVKMKEKGDIPEGYSVSREKKERFSLILESASTNQTSMYLCASSGTGGGLHTGELFFGEGSRLTVL.

The chain combines TRBV9 with TRBJ1-6; the D gene is possibly TRBD1 (5 bases). Germline V gene data show CDR1 as SGDLS and CDR2 as YYNGEE. Trimming pared 5 bases from V and 7 bases from J, leaving 19 bases between. The CDR3 runs to 16 residues. CDR3 in DNA: TGTGCCAGCAGACCCGGGCCAGGGATGGGAAATTCACCCCTCCACTTT. This encodes CASRPGPGMGNSPLHF.

The chain employs TRBV5-4 and TRBJ2-4; maybe TRBD1 (6 bases). CDR3 length equals 16 residues. From germline, CDR1 is SGHNT and CDR2 YYREEE (reference sequence). The germline V and J ends were trimmed by 3 bases and 3 bases, with 16 bases remaining between them. CDR3 nucleotide sequence: TGTGCCAGCAGCTCGCGTAATACAGGGAGCAAAAACATTCAGTACTTC. Translation gives CASSSRNTGSKNIQYF.

This clone was found a few times. CDR3 region: CASSFTGPNYGYTF. CDR3 DNA sequence: TGTGCCAGCAGTTTTACAGGGCCTAACTATGGCTACACCTTC. This chain uses TRBV28 with TRBJ1-2, with D possibly TRBD1 on 6 matching bases. The V end lost 3 bases, the J end lost 0 bases, and 8 bases lay between the germline ends. The V gene's germline CDR1 is MDHEN and CDR2 SYDVKM. This CDR3 spans 14 amino acids.

The rearrangement uses TRBV12-3 or TRBV12-4 and TRBJ1-1; a possible D gene is TRBD1 (5 bases). This CDR3 contains 13 residues. Trimming left V 6 bases short and J 1 base short, with 9 bases between. CDR3 coding DNA: TGTGCCAGCAGATCGGACAAGAACACTGAAGCTTTCTTT. Translated, it gives CASRSDKNTEAFF.

The chain employs TRBV11-2 and TRBJ1-1; maybe TRBD1 (6 bases). The V end was cut by 0 bases, the J end by 1 base, with 9 bases between. This CDR3 region has 15 residues. Germline CDR1 and CDR2: SGHAT and FQNNGV. CDR3 in amino acids: CASSLDPRGNTEAFF. DNA for the CDR3: TGTGCCAGCAGCTTAGATCCCAGGGGGAACACTGAAGCTTTCTTT.

This clone was detected once. V is TRBV7-9 and J is TRBJ2-1; D unclear. Trimming cost V 5 bases and J 1 base, with 12 bases left between them. Per germline, CDR1 SEHNR and CDR2 FQNEAQ (reference sequence). There are 15 residues in the CDR3. The CDR3: CASSLPSESYNEQFF. CDR3 coding DNA: TGTGCCAGCAGCCTTCCGTCAGAATCCTACAATGAGCAGTTCTTC.

V is TRBV4-3 and J is TRBJ1-2; D unclear. Germline CDR1 reads LGHNA; CDR2 reads YSLEER. CDR3 length equals 14 residues. Trimming left V 0 bases short and J 0 bases short, with 5 bases between. The CDR3 is CASSQDAANYGYTF. Here the CDR3 DNA reads TGCGCCAGCAGCCAAGATGCAGCTAACTATGGCTACACCTTC.

This rearrangement joins TRBV5-1 to TRBJ2-1; D is perhaps TRBD1 (5 bases). The V and J ends lost 4 bases and 0 bases respectively, with 14 bases between them. Germline CDR1 is SGHRS and CDR2 is YFSETQ. The CDR3 extends over 16 amino acids. The CDR3 here is CASSAQGDLSYNEQFF. CDR3 DNA: TGCGCCAGCAGCGCTCAAGGGGATCTCTCCTACAATGAGCAGTTCTTC. The full variable domain, its missing parts supplied by reference TRBV5-1 and TRBJ2-1, is KAGVTQTPRYLIKTRGQQVTLSCSPISGHRSVSWYQQTPGQGLQFLFEYFSETQRNKGNFPGRFSGRQFSNSRSEMNVSTLELGDSALYLCASSAQGDLSYNEQFFGPGTRLTVL.

The V gene is TRBV7-3, the J gene TRBJ1-6, with a possible D match to TRBD1 (5 bases). Trimming took off 2 bases at V and 10 bases at J, with 15 bases between the two ends. The CDR3 has 15 residues. The V gene's germline CDR1 is SGHTA and CDR2 FQGTGA. CDR3 sequence (DNA): TGTGCCAGCAGCTTACCCCGGCAGGGAGGGTCACCCCTCCACTTT. Its translation is CASSLPRQGGSPLHF.

The chain is built from TRBV10-3 and TRBJ2-3, with D possibly matching TRBD2 (7 bases). Trimming cost V 6 bases and J 5 bases, with 12 bases left between them. The V gene's germline CDR1 is ENHRY and CDR2 SYGVKD. The CDR3 spans 13 residues. The DNA of the CDR3 is TGTGCCATCAGGGGGGGGCTTGAAGATACGCAGTATTTT. Translation: CAIRGGLEDTQYF.

This chain connects TRBV4-2 to TRBJ2-7; TRBD2 aligns across 10 bases. J was trimmed by 1 base and V by 4 bases; bases with no gene match: 7. Germline CDR1 reads LGHNA; CDR2 reads YNFKEQ. The CDR3 loop spans 16 amino acids. The CDR3 DNA reads as TGTGCCAGCAGCCTAGAAGCGGGGGGGTTTTCCTACGAGCAGTACTTC. It codes for CASSLEAGGFSYEQYF.

V gene TRBV3-1 (or the pseudogene TRBV3-2) combines with J gene TRBJ2-3; D call uncertain. With 4 bases removed from V and 1 base from J, the gap between germline ends came to 6 bases. This CDR3 comprises 13 residues. CDR1 and CDR2 from the germline V gene are LGHDT and YNNKEL (reference sequence). Here the CDR3 DNA reads TGTGCCAGCAGCCTCCGGGGCACAGATACGCAGTATTTT. Its protein product is CASSLRGTDTQYF.

The chain employs TRBV6-4 and TRBJ2-1; a weak D match, TRBD2 (6 bases). This CDR3 spans 16 amino acids. V gave up 2 bases and J gave up 0 bases, with 11 bases separating them. The germline V gene has CDR1 MRHNA and CDR2 SNTAGT. Here the CDR3 DNA reads TGTGCCAGCAGTGACCTGTCGGGGGACTCCTACAATGAGCAGTTCTTC. Its translation is CASSDLSGDSYNEQFF.

This chain joins TRBV7-2 and TRBJ2-5; 11 bases fit TRBD2. This CDR3 region has 15 residues. V gave up 4 bases and J gave up 3 bases; unmatched junction bases: 4. CDR1 and CDR2 from the germline V gene are SGHTA and FQGNSA. CDR3 nucleotide sequence: TGTGCCAGCAGCTCTAGCGGGGGGCCCGAAGAGACCCAGTACTTC. Translated: CASSSSGGPEETQYF. The entire variable domain, with the rest obtained from reference TRBV7-2 and TRBJ2-5, is as follows: GAGVSQSPSNKVTEKGKDVELRCDPISGHTALYWYRQSLGQGLEFLIYFQGNSAPDKSGLPSDRFSAERTGGSVSTLTIQRTQQEDSAVYLCASSSSGGPEETQYFGPGTRLLVL.

The chain carries TRBV30 and TRBJ1-3; 8 positions agree with TRBD1. Per the germline V gene, CDR1 is GTSNPN and CDR2 is SVGIG (reference sequence). J lost 0 bases, V lost 7 bases, and 20 bases had no gene match. The CDR3 runs 19 residues. CDR3 amino acids: CASFPRQGQSSTSGNTIYF. The CDR3 nucleotides are TGTGCCTCGTTCCCAAGACAGGGGCAATCCTCCACCTCTGGAAACACCATATATTTT.

The chain carries TRBV29-1 and TRBJ1-5; 7 bases are shared with TRBD1. The length of the CDR3 is 14 residues. The J segment lost 1 base and the V segment lost 6 bases, leaving 6 bases of the junction unmatched. Germline assignment: CDR1 SQVTM and CDR2 ANQGSEA. CDR3 bases: TGCAGCGTGCAGGGGGTCGAAAGCAATCAGCCCCAGCATTTT. This codes for CSVQGVESNQPQHF.

This clone was picked up one time. The CDR3 DNA reads as TGTGCCAGCAGCTTAGGTCGGGGGAGCTACGAGCAGTACTTC. Its translation: CASSLGRGSYEQYF. The genes are TRBV7-8 and TRBJ2-7; TRBD2 is a possible D gene (6 bases). V was shortened by 1 base and J by 3 bases, with 10 bases between the two germline ends. The CDR3 is 14 residues long. Germline V gene sequence: CDR1 SGHVS, CDR2 FQNEAQ.

The chain uses TRBV5-4 and TRBJ2-2, with 8 bases that match TRBD2. The J segment lost 6 bases and the V segment lost 3 bases, leaving 4 bases of the junction unmatched. Germline V lookup: CDR1 SGHNT, CDR2 YYREEE (reference sequence). The CDR3 sequence is 14 residues long. Here the CDR3 reads CASSSGGRAGELFF. The DNA for the CDR3 is TGTGCCAGCAGCTCGGGGGGGCGGGCCGGGGAGCTGTTTTTT.